These 26 T cell receptor beta chains came from one sample sequenced in a study of cytomegalovirus exposure and HLA in healthy donors. Primers for the PCR totalled 60 Vbeta and 13 Jbeta. Assay used: immunoSEQ multiplex PCR; TCRdb lists only in-frame clones, some missing. The data show under 95,000 clones, around three quarters seen once. Sequencing used PBMCs. The receptors originated from a male donor in good health and CMV-seronegative.

As for this clone: Since no conserved phenylalanine or tryptophan closes the CDR3, a read error is the likely cause. The rearrangement links TRBV6-5 to TRBJ1-2; 9 bases are shared with TRBD1. The CDR3 has 14 amino acids. With 6 bases clipped from V and 5 bases from J, the junction kept 7 bases outside the gene matches. From germline, CDR1 is MNHEY and CDR2 SVGAGI. The CDR3 nucleotides read TGTGCCAGCAGGAGACAGGGGGGGATATATGGCTACACCCTC. The encoded protein is CASRRQGGIYGYTL.

The chain employs TRBV30 and TRBJ2-7; a weak D match, TRBD1 (6 bases). Trimming took 7 bases from V and 4 from J, leaving 20 bases between them. The CDR3 extends over 14 amino acids. Per germline, CDR1 GTSNPN and CDR2 SVGIG (reference sequence). CDR3 bases: TGTGCCTCTTCCGGACAGCCAAAAGAATACGAGCAGTACTTC. It codes for CASSGQPKEYEQYF.

The chain uses TRBV6-5 and TRBJ2-5, with D possibly being TRBD1 (6 bases). Trimming removed 6 bases from V and 5 bases from J, with 19 bases in between. Germline V lookup: CDR1 MNHEY, CDR2 SVGAGI. The CDR3 has 15 residues. The DNA of the CDR3 is TGTGCCAGCAGGATCAGGGGCGCGTATGAGGAGACCCAGTACTTC. This translates into CASRIRGAYEETQYF.

The chain employs TRBV19 and TRBJ2-2; TRBD2 aligns across 7 bases. The CDR3 extends over 14 amino acids. Per germline, CDR1 LNHDA and CDR2 SQIVND (reference sequence). With 5 bases clipped from V and 4 bases from J, the junction kept 4 bases outside the gene matches. CDR3 loop: CASSFGGSTGELFF. The CDR3 DNA follows: TGTGCCAGTAGTTTCGGGGGGAGCACCGGGGAGCTGTTTTTT.

This chain's CDR3 is CASSYGRDKGELFF. Here the CDR3 DNA reads TGTGCCAGCAGTTACGGTCGGGATAAGGGGGAGCTGTTTTTT. The chain combines TRBV6-5 with TRBJ2-2; D possibly corresponds to TRBD2 (5 bases). Germline values: CDR1 MNHEY, CDR2 SVGAGI. This CDR3 comprises 14 residues. V gave up 2 bases and J gave up 8 bases, with 12 bases separating them.

The table lists this clone with a few counts. The J gene is TRBJ1-1, the V gene TRBV6-1; D may be TRBD1 (5 bases). CDR3 size: 14 residues. CDR1 is MNHNS, CDR2 SASEGT, per germline. V shed 3 bases and J shed 4 bases, with 12 bases lying between them. In nucleotides, the CDR3 is TGTGCCAGCAGTGAGCAGGGATCCTCCACTGAAGCTTTCTTT. Protein sequence: CASSEQGSSTEAFF.

The chain joins TRBV7-2 to TRBJ1-6; tentatively, D is TRBD1 (5 bases). The germline V and J ends were trimmed by 5 bases and 9 bases, with 11 bases remaining between them. Germline V CDR1 and CDR2: SGHTA, FQGNSA. The CDR3 spans 13 residues. The CDR3 nucleotides are TGTGCCAGCAGCGCGACCGGGGGTTCACCCCTCCACTTT. Translating it yields CASSATGGSPLHF.

This chain connects TRBV4-3 to TRBJ2-1, with 8 bases that match TRBD1. From germline, CDR1 is LGHNA and CDR2 YSLEER. V lost 3 bases to trimming and J lost 9 bases; unmatched junction nucleotides: 4. The CDR3 contains 13 residues. The CDR3 coding sequence is TGCGCCAGCAGCCAGGACAGGGCTGGTGAGCAGTTCTTC. This translates into CASSQDRAGEQFF.

This clone was picked up a small number of times. V gene TRBV30 combines with J gene TRBJ2-7; 9 nucleotides align to TRBD2. V dropped 1 base and J dropped 5; count of bases not matched to a gene: 12. Germline V gives CDR1 GTSNPN, CDR2 SVGIG (reference sequence). This CDR3 contains 16 residues. CDR3 residues: CAWSGQGAGGRNEQYF. The CDR3 DNA follows: TGTGCCTGGAGTGGACAAGGGGCGGGAGGGAGAAACGAGCAGTACTTC.

Turning to this clone: The junction shows a germline mismatch at one end, possibly a read error. The rearrangement links TRBV9 to TRBJ1-6; no reliable D call. Germline CDR1 reads SGDLS; CDR2 reads YYNGEE. The CDR3 contains 14 residues. The CDR3 loop reads CASSVVGVNSPLNF. DNA of the CDR3: TGTGCCAGCAGCGTAGTGGGCGTGAATTCACCCCTCAACTTT.

With regard to this clone: Germline and junction disagree at one end, which may indicate a read error. The rearrangement joins TRBV2 to TRBJ2-3; weak D call: TRBD1 (6 bases). This CDR3 region has 12 residues. Per the germline V gene, CDR1 is SNHLY and CDR2 is FYNNEI. The CDR3, as DNA: TGTGCCAGCAGTGAAGCCCGGACAGAGCAACTTTTT. It yields the protein CASSEARTEQLF.

The rearrangement joins TRBV29-1 to TRBJ1-1, with D maybe TRBD1 (6 bases). The germline CDR1 and CDR2 sequences are SQVTM and ANQGSEA. With 6 bases removed from V and 6 bases from J, the gap between germline ends came to 17 bases. This CDR3 contains 13 residues. CDR3 in amino acids: CSVSRSGGPEAFF. CDR3 coding DNA: TGCAGCGTCTCCCGGTCGGGGGGCCCTGAAGCTTTCTTT.

This clone was found a few times. CDR3 sequence (DNA): TGTGCCAGCAGTTCCCCCGGCACTAGCTCATACAATGAGCAGTTCTTC. Protein sequence: CASSSPGTSSYNEQFF. J is TRBJ2-1 and V is TRBV28, with D possibly matching TRBD2 (6 bases). This CDR3 is 16 amino acids long. Trimming took off 4 bases at V and 4 bases at J, with 17 bases between the two ends. Germline CDR1 reads MDHEN; CDR2 reads SYDVKM.

In the case of this clone: Other DNA sequences in the same sample also yield this CDR3. This rearrangement joins TRBV15 to TRBJ2-7; the match to TRBD1 covers 7 bases. The V gene's germline CDR1 is LNHNV and CDR2 YYDKDF (reference sequence). CDR3 length: 14 residues. The V and J ends lost 1 base and 7 bases, in that order; junction bases with no gene match: 7. CDR3 amino acids: CATSRADRVYEQYF. In DNA form, the CDR3 reads TGTGCCACCAGCAGAGCTGACAGGGTCTATGAGCAGTACTTC.

This chain links TRBV6-1 with TRBJ2-1, with 7 bases fitting TRBD1. V shed 7 bases and J 13 bases; nucleotides not matched to a gene: 13. In germline, CDR1 is MNHNS, CDR2 SASEGT. The CDR3 runs 13 residues. This CDR3 is CASTRGLQGSQFF. CDR3 in DNA: TGTGCCAGCACCAGGGGATTACAGGGGTCCCAGTTCTTC.

CDR3 sequence (DNA): TGTGCCAGCAACACAGGGGGCTGGAATGAAAAACTGTTTTTT. Protein sequence: CASNTGGWNEKLFF. The J gene is TRBJ1-4, the V gene TRBV28; 9 bases agree with TRBD1. V trimming: 7 bases; J trimming: 5 bases; junction bases outside the gene matches: 5. The germline V gene encodes CDR1 MDHEN and CDR2 SYDVKM. The CDR3 sequence is 14 residues long.

The gene calls are TRBV4-1 and TRBJ2-7; 8 nucleotides agree with TRBD2. With V trimmed by 4 bases and J by 4 bases, 9 bases remained unmatched. In germline, CDR1 is MGHRA, CDR2 YSYEKL. There are 15 residues in the CDR3. The CDR3 bases are TGCGCCAGCAGCCCCCGGGGGGGGGCGAGATACGAGCAGTACTTC. As protein: CASSPRGGARYEQYF.

The DNA of the CDR3 is TGTGCCAGCAGTGCGGAGCGGGACAGGGACACTGAAGCTTTCTTT. Protein product: CASSAERDRDTEAFF. V usage is TRBV6-1 and J usage is TRBJ1-1; 9 nucleotides match TRBD1. The junction had 6 bases not matched to a gene; V was cut back by 4 bases and J by 3 bases. The CDR3 covers 15 residues. The V gene's germline CDR1 is MNHNS and CDR2 SASEGT.

The V and J genes are TRBV5-6 and TRBJ1-5, with a possible D match to TRBD1 (6 bases). CDR1 is SGHDT, CDR2 YYEEEE, per germline. V was cut by 2 bases and J by 7 bases, with 13 bases left in between. The CDR3 runs 14 residues. CDR3 protein: CASSFRGGGQPQHF. CDR3 sequence (DNA): TGTGCCAGCAGCTTCCGAGGGGGGGGACAGCCCCAGCATTTT.

On this clone itself: Other DNA sequences in the same sample also yield this CDR3. J is TRBJ2-7 and V is TRBV5-1, with D possibly TRBD1 on 5 matching bases. Germline lookup yields CDR1 SGHRS and CDR2 YFSETQ. V shed 5 bases and J shed 2 bases, with 5 bases lying between them. The CDR3 loop spans 11 amino acids. The CDR3 sequence: CASRDTYEQYF. DNA of the CDR3: TGCGCCAGCAGGGACACCTACGAGCAGTACTTC. Full variable domain (missing parts from reference TRBV5-1 and TRBJ2-7): KAGVTQTPRYLIKTRGQQVTLSCSPISGHRSVSWYQQTPGQGLQFLFEYFSETQRNKGNFPGRFSGRQFSNSRSEMNVSTLELGDSALYLCASRDTYEQYFGPGTRLTVT.

The V and J genes are TRBV30 and TRBJ1-6; possible D gene TRBD1, 6 bases. Germline CDR1 GTSNPN, CDR2 SVGIG (reference sequence). This CDR3 has 13 amino acids. Between the trimmed V and J ends, which lost 1 base and 9 bases, there was a span of 10 bases. This CDR3 is CAWSEQGLSPLHF. The CDR3, as DNA: TGTGCCTGGAGTGAACAGGGCCTTTCACCCCTCCACTTT.

The chain combines TRBV5-1 with TRBJ2-3; 14 bases align to TRBD2. The CDR3 consists of 17 residues. The germline CDR1 and CDR2 sequences are SGHRS and YFSETQ. Trimming at V came to 0 bases and at J to 2 bases, leaving 2 bases not matched to a gene. The CDR3 nucleotides read TGCGCCAGCAGCTTGGGACTAGCGGGGGGGACCACAGATACGCAGTATTTT. Protein product: CASSLGLAGGTTDTQYF.

The table lists this clone with a count of one. The chain combines TRBV7-9 with TRBJ1-1; no definite D call. This CDR3 has 15 residues. The germline CDR1 and CDR2 sequences are SEHNR and FQNEAQ (reference sequence). Trimming left V 1 base short and J 1 base short, with 10 bases between. The CDR3 reads CASSLGGVQNTEAFF. DNA of the CDR3: TGTGCCAGCAGCTTAGGAGGAGTCCAGAACACTGAAGCTTTCTTT.

The V and J genes are TRBV4-1 and TRBJ2-7; D might be TRBD2 (6 bases). Trimming removed 0 bases from V and 6 bases from J, with 15 bases in between. Germline CDR1 and CDR2: MGHRA and YSYEKL. This CDR3 comprises 15 residues. CDR3 residues: CASSQDPGLHREQYF. CDR3 coding DNA: TGCGCCAGCAGCCAAGATCCGGGACTCCACCGCGAGCAGTACTTC.

This sequence joins TRBV5-4 and TRBJ1-2; D ambiguous. Trimming left V 3 bases short and J 4 bases short, with 16 bases between. Germline-derived CDR1 and CDR2 are SGHNT and YYREEE (reference sequence). This CDR3 region has 15 residues. The chain's CDR3 is CASSSPGETPYGYTF. CDR3 in DNA: TGTGCCAGCAGCTCCCCCGGGGAAACACCCTATGGCTACACCTTC.

Concerning this clone: Its ends do not fully match the called genes, so a read error is possible. The chain combines TRBV7-7 with TRBJ2-5, with 11 bases matching TRBD2. The CDR3 has 16 residues. Germline CDR1 and CDR2: SSHAT and FNYEAQ (reference sequence). The CDR3 loop reads CASSAIGTSGQETQYF. As DNA, the CDR3 is TGTGCTAGCAGCGCGATCGGGACTAGCGGCCAAGAGACCCAGTACTTC.